The entry below describes one T cell receptor (beta chain). This sample's time point: newly diagnosed GD, antithyroid drugs for less than 3 months. Following extraction of RNA from PBMCs, that RNA was used to make the TCR library. Tubes containing EDTA received approximately 8.7 milliliters of drawn peripheral blood. The entry originates in a study of regulatory T cells in long-lasting Graves disease. With iRepertoire HTBI primers and Arm-PCR of CDR3 regions, TCR beta libraries were built. One entry per CDR3 protein, called by TCRdb with MiXCR from the multiplex PCR reads. Among about 430,000 distinct CDR3 sequences listed, over 14% were seen once. CDR1 is MNHEY, CDR2 SMNVEV, per germline (reference sequence). V lost 6 bases and J lost 4; bases outside the gene matches: 11. CDR3 length equals 15 residues. The data also belong to a second study, concerning T cells in Graves' hyperthyroidism and ophthalmopathy. That paper notes: Patients were excluded because of uncontrolled infection, other autoimmune disease, pregnancy or lactation. With the HTBI primer set, the TCR CDR3 went through a first round of RT-PCR. Blood held most thyroid clonotypes expanded above 0.001 frequency.

Sample: peripheral blood mononuclear cells (PBMCs), taken at new diagnosis, from a patient treated with antithyroid drugs. This TCR came from a woman aged 40 to 50 with Graves disease. The V gene is TRBV27, the J gene TRBJ1-2; 7 nucleotides agree with TRBD1. The chain's CDR3 is CASRPQGGAGYGYTF. The CDR3 DNA is TGTGCCAGCAGACCTCAGGGGGGGGCAGGCTATGGCTACACCTTC.